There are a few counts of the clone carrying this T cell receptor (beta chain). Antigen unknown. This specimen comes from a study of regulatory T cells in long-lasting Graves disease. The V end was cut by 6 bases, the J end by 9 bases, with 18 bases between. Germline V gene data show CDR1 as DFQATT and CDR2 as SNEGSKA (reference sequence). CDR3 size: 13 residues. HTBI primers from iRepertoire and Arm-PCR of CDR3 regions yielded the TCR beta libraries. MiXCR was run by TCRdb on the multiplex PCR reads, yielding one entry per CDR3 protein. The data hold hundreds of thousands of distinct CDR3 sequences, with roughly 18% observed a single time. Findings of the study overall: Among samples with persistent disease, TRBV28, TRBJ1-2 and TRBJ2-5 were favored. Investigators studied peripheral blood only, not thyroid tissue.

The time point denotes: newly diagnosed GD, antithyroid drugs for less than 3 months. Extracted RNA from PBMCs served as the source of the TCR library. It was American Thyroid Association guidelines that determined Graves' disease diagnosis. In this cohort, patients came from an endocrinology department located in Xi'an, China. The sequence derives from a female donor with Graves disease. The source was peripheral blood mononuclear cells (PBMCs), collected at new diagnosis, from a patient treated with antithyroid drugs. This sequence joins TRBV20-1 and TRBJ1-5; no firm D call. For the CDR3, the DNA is TGCAGTGCCAGTAGGGTCCGGGAGGGGCCCCAGCATTTT. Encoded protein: CSASRVREGPQHF.